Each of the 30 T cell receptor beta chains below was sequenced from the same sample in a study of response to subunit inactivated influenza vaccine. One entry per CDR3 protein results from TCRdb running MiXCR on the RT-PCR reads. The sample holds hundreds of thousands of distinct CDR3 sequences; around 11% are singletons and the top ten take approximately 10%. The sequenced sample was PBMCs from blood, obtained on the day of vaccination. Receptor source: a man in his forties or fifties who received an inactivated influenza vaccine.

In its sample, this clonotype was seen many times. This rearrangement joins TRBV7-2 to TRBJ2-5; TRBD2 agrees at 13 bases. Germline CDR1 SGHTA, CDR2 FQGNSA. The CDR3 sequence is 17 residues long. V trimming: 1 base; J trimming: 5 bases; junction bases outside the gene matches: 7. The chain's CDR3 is CASSLGTSGSPWETQYF. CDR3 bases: TGTGCCAGCAGCTTAGGGACTAGCGGGAGTCCGTGGGAGACCCAGTACTTC.

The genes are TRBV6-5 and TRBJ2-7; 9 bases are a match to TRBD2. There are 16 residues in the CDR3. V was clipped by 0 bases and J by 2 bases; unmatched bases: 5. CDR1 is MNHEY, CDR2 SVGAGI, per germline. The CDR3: CASSYSILAGTYEQYF. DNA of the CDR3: TGTGCCAGCAGTTACTCGATACTAGCGGGTACCTACGAGCAGTACTTC.

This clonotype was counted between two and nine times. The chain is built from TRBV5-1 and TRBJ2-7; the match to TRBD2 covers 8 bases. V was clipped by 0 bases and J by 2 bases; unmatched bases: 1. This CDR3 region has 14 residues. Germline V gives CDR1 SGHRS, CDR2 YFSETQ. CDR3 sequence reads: CASSLGTSPYEQYF. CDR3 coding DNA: TGCGCCAGCAGCTTGGGGACTAGCCCCTACGAGCAGTACTTC.

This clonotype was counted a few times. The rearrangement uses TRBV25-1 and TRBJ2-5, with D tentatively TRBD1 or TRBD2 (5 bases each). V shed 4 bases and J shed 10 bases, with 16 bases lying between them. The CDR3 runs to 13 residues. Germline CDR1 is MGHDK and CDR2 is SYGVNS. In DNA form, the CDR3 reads TGTGCCAGCAGTGTGGGACCGGGGATGGGCCAGTACTTC. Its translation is CASSVGPGMGQYF.

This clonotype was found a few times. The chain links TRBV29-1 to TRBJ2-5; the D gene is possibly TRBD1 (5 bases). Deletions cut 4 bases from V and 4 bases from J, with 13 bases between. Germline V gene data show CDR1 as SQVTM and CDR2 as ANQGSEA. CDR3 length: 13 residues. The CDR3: CSVVVIQGETQYF. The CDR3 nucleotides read TGCAGCGTTGTTGTCATCCAGGGAGAGACCCAGTACTTC.

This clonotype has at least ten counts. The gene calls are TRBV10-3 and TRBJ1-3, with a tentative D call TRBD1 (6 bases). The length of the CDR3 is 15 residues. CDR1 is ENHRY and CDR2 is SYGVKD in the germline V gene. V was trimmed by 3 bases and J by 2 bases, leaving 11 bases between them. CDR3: CAISDLNRAGNTIYF. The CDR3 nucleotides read TGTGCCATCAGTGACCTTAACAGGGCTGGAAACACCATATATTTT.

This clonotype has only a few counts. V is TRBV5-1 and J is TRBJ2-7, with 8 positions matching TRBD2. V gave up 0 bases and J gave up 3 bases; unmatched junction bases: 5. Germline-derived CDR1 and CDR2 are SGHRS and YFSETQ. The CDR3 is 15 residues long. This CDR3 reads CASSLASGGLYEQYF. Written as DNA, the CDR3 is TGCGCCAGCAGCTTGGCCAGCGGGGGACTCTACGAGCAGTACTTC.

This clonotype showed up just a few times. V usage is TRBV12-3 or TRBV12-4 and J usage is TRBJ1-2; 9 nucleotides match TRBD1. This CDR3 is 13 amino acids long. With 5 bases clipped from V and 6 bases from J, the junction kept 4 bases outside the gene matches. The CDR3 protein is CASSQWTGDGYTF. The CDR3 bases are TGTGCCAGCAGTCAATGGACAGGGGATGGCTACACCTTC.

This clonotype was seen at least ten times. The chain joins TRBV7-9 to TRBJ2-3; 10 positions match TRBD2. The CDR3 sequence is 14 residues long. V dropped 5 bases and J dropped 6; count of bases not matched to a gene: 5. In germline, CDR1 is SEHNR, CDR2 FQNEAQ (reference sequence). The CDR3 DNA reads TGTGCCAGCAGCCGAGCGGGGGGGCCCGATACGCAGTATTTT. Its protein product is CASSRAGGPDTQYF.

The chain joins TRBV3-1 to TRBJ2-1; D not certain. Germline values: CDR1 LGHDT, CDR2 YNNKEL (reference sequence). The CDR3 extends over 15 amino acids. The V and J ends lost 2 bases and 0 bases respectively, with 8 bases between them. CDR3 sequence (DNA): TGTGCCAGCAGCCAAATGGGCAGCTCCTACAATGAGCAGTTCTTC. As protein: CASSQMGSSYNEQFF.

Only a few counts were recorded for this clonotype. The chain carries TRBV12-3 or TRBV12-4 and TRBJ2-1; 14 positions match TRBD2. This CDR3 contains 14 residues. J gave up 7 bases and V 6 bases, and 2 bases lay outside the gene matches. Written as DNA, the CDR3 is TGTGCCAGCAGGGGACTAGCGGGAGATAATGAGCAGTTCTTC. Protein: CASRGLAGDNEQFF.

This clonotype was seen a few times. CDR3 sequence (DNA): TGTGCCAGCAGCAAACAGGGGGCTGACGGGGAGCTGTTTTTT. This gives the protein CASSKQGADGELFF. This chain joins TRBV7-3 and TRBJ2-2; 9 bases fit TRBD1. Germline CDR1 reads SGHTA; CDR2 reads FQGTGA. The CDR3 has 14 residues. V lost 5 bases and J lost 7; bases outside the gene matches: 5.

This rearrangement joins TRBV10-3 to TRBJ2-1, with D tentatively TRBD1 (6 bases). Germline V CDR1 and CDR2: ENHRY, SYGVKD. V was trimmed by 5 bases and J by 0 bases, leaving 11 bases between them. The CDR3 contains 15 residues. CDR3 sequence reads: CAISKGQNSYNEQFF. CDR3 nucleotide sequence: TGTGCCATCAGTAAGGGACAAAACTCCTACAATGAGCAGTTCTTC.

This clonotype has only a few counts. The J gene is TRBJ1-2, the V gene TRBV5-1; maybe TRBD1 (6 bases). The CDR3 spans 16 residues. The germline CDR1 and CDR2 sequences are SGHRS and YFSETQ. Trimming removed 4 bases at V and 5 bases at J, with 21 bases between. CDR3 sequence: CASSPTDSRGKYGYTF. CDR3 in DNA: TGCGCCAGCAGCCCGACCGATTCCAGGGGTAAATATGGCTACACCTTC.

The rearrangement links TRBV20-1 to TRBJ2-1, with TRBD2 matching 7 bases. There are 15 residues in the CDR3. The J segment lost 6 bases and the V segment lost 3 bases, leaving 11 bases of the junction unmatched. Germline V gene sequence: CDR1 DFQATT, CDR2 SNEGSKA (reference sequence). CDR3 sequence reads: CSASSTGLIINEQFF. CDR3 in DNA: TGCAGTGCTAGCTCTACGGGACTAATTATCAATGAGCAGTTCTTC.

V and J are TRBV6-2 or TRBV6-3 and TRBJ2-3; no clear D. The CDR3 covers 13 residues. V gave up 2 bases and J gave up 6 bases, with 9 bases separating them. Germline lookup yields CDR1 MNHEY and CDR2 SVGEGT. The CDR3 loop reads CASSYRDFDTQYF. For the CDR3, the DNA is TGTGCCAGCAGTTACCGAGATTTTGATACGCAGTATTTT.

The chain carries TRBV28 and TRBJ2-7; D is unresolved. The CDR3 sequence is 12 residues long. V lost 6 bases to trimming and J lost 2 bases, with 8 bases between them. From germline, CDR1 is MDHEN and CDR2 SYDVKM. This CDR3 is CASSALPYEQYF. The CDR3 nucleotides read TGTGCCAGCAGCGCTCTTCCCTACGAGCAGTACTTC.

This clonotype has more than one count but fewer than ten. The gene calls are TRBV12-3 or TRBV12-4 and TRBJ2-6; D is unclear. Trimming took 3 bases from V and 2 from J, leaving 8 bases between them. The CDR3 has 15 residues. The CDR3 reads CASSFSGAGANVLTF. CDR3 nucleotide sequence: TGTGCCAGCAGTTTTAGTGGGGCTGGGGCCAACGTCCTGACTTTC.

The CDR3 sequence is CASSQAPRNEQFF. CDR3 sequence (DNA): TGCGCCAGCAGCCAAGCCCCTAGGAATGAGCAGTTCTTC. The V gene is TRBV4-1, the J gene TRBJ2-1, with unresolved D. The germline V and J ends were trimmed by 1 base and 7 bases, with 8 bases remaining between them. The CDR3 spans 13 residues. CDR1 is MGHRA and CDR2 is YSYEKL in the germline V gene.

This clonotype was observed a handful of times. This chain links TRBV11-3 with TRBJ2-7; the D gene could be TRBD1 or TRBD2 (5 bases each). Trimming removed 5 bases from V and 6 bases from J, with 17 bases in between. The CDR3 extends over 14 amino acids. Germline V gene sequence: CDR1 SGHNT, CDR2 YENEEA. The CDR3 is CASSRGEGFGEQYF. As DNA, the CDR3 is TGTGCCAGCAGCCGAGGCGAGGGGTTCGGCGAGCAGTACTTC.

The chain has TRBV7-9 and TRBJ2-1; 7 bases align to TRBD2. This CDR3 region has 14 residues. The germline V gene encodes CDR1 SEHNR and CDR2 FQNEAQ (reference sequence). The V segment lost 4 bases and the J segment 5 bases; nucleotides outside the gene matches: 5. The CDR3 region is CASSWVGGNNEQFF. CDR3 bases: TGTGCCAGCAGCTGGGTGGGAGGGAACAATGAGCAGTTCTTC.

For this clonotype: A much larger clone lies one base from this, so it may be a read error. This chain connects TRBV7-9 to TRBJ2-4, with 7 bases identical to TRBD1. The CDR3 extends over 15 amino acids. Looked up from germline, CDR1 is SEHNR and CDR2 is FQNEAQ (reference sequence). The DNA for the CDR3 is TGTGTCACGCGACGAACGACAGGGATCGAAAACATTCAGTACTTC. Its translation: CVTRRTTGIENIQYF. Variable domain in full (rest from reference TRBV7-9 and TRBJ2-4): DTGVSQNPRHKITKRGQNVTFRCDPISEHNRLYWYRQTLGQGPEFLTYFQNEAQLEKSRLLSDRFSAERPKGSFSTLEIQRTEQGDSAMYLCVTRRTTGIENIQYFGAGTRLSVL.

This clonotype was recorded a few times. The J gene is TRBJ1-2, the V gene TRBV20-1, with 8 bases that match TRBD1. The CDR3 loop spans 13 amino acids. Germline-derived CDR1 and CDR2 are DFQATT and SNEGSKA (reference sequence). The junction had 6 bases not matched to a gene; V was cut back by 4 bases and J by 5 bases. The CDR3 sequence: CSATRTGNYGYTF. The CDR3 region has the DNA TGCAGTGCTACCCGGACAGGGAATTATGGCTACACCTTC.

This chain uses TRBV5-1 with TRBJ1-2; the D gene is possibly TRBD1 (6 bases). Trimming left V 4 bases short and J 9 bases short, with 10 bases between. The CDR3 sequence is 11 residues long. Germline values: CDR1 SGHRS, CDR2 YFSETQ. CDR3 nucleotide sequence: TGCGCCAGCAGCCAACGGGACAGCTACACCTTC. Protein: CASSQRDSYTF.

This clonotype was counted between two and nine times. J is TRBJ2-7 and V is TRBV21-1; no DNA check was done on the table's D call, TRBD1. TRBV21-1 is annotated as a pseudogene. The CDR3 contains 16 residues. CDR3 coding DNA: TGTGCCAGCAGCAAAGGTCGCGGGATCGAGCCCTACGAGCAGTACTTC. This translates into CASSKGRGIEPYEQYF.

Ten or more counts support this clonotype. CDR3: CASTTRGGTGELFF. In DNA form, the CDR3 reads TGTGCCAGCACCACGCGAGGAGGAACCGGGGAGCTGTTTTTT. V usage is TRBV2 and J usage is TRBJ2-2; TRBD2 is a possible D gene (5 bases). V was clipped by 7 bases and J by 5 bases, with 14 bases between them. CDR1 SNHLY and CDR2 FYNNEI come from the germline V gene. This CDR3 is 14 amino acids long. The entire variable domain, with the rest obtained from reference TRBV2 and TRBJ2-2, is as follows: EPEVTQTPSHQVTQMGQEVILRCVPISNHLYFYWYRQILGQKVEFLVSFYNNEISEKSEIFDDQFSVERPDGSNFTLKIRSTKLEDSAMYFCASTTRGGTGELFFGEGSRLTVL.

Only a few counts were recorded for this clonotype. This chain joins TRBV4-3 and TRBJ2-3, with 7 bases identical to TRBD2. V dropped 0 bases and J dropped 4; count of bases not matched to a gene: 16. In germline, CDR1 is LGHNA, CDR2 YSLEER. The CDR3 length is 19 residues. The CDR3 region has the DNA TGCGCCAGCAGCCAAGATTTGGGGTTCGGGGCGGGAGTGGCAGATACGCAGTATTTT. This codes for CASSQDLGFGAGVADTQYF.

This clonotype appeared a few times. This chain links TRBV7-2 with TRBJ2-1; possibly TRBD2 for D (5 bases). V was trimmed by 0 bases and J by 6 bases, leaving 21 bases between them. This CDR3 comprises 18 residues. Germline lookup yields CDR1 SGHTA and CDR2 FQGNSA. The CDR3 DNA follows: TGTGCCAGCAGCTTAGCGCAATCTCTCGCCCGGGGTAGCAATGAGCAGTTCTTC. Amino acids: CASSLAQSLARGSNEQFF.

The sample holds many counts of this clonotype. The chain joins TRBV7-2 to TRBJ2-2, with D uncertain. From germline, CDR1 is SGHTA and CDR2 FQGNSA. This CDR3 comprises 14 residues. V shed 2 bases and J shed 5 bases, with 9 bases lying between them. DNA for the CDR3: TGTGCCAGCAGCTTAATTACTTTTACCGGGGAGCTGTTTTTT. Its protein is CASSLITFTGELFF.

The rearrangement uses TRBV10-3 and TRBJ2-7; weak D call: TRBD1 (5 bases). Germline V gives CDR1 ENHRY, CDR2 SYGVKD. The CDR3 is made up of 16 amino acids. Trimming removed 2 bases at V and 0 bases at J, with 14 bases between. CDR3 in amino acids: CAISEPHGANSYEQYF. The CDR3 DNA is TGTGCCATCAGTGAGCCTCATGGGGCTAACTCCTACGAGCAGTACTTC.